A selection of T cell receptor beta chains follows, all from one sample in a study of identical twins. TCRdb re-called the 5' RACE reads with MiXCR, one entry per CDR3 protein. This table holds around 530,000 distinct CDR3 sequences, 15% found once. This sample was shared with a second study, whose subject was yellow fever vaccine responses in identical twins.

The specimen sequenced was CD4+ T cells sorted from blood. The receptors were gathered from a woman aged 18-35 years in good health. Both conserved end residues are part of each CDR3. The D gene is left open where the match is weak. Part of the rows lack a size; the others show once, few, many or a class for expanded clones.

TRBV12-3/TRBV12-4,13,.,TRBJ2-1,many,TGTGCCGTGGGGGCCAATAGTTGGGGGGAGCAGTTCTTC,CAVGANSWGEQFF
TRBV5-1,17,.,TRBJ2-3,.,TGCGCCAGCAGCCCCCAGGTTCTGGGGGCCTTCACAGATACGCAGTATTTT,CASSPQVLGAFTDTQYF
TRBV28,13,.,TRBJ2-5,few,TGTGCCAGCAGTGTGCCAGGGCGGGAGACCCAGTACTTC,CASSVPGRETQYF
TRBV29-1,13,TRBD1,TRBJ2-2,.,TGCAGCGTTGGACAGGGGGCGCCCGGGGAGCTGTTTTTT,CSVGQGAPGELFF
TRBV7-3,19,.,TRBJ2-5,.,TGTGCCAGCATCCTACCTTTGACCTTGACGACTGTGCACCAAGAGACCCAGTACTTC,CASILPLTLTTVHQETQYF
TRBV24-1,14,TRBD2,TRBJ2-1,few,TGTGCCACCAGTGACACGACTAGCGGCCGCGAGCAGTTCTTC,CATSDTTSGREQFF
TRBV24-1,15,TRBD2,TRBJ2-2,few,TGTGCCACCAGGAGTGGGAGCGGGGGCACCGGGGAGCTGTTTTTT,CATRSGSGGTGELFF
TRBV10-3,14,TRBD2,TRBJ2-4,.,TGTGCCATCAGTGAGGGACTAGCCCAAAACATTCAGTACTTC,CAISEGLAQNIQYF
TRBV7-8,13,.,TRBJ1-6,few,TGTGCCAGCAGCTATACACCGGATTCACCCCTCCACTTT,CASSYTPDSPLHF
TRBV7-9,13,.,TRBJ2-5,.,TGTGCCAGCAGCTGGGCGGGTGGAGAGACCCAGTACTTC,CASSWAGGETQYF
TRBV4-1,14,.,TRBJ1-1,.,TGCGCCAGCAGCCAAGATGAGGGACACACTGAAGCTTTCTTT,CASSQDEGHTEAFF
TRBV5-1,17,TRBD1,TRBJ1-1,.,TGCGCCAGCAGCTTGGCGGGGCAGGGGGCGCGGGTCACTGAAGCTTTCTTT,CASSLAGQGARVTEAFF
TRBV7-3,13,.,TRBJ1-5,few,TGTGCCAGCAGCCTTACGGGGGACAAGCCCCAGCATTTT,CASSLTGDKPQHF
TRBV12-5,16,.,TRBJ1-2,few,TGTGCTAGTGGTTTGGGAGTTGCAGGATTGGCCTATGGCTACACCTTC,CASGLGVAGLAYGYTF
TRBV7-9,14,.,TRBJ1-1,few,TGTGCCAGCAGCACGGACGGATTGAACACTGAAGCTTTCTTT,CASSTDGLNTEAFF
TRBV29-1,13,TRBD1,TRBJ1-1,.,TGCAGCGGGCAGCGGGGACAGGGAACTGAAGCTTTTTTT,CSGQRGQGTEAFF
TRBV12-3/TRBV12-4,16,TRBD1,TRBJ2-3,.,TGTGCCAGCAGTAACAAGGGACAGGGGGCAGCAGATACGCAGTATTTT,CASSNKGQGAADTQYF
TRBV20-1,11,.,TRBJ1-1,few,TGCAGTGCCCCACCCCGCTCTGAAGCTTTCTTT,CSAPPRSEAFF
TRBV12-3/TRBV12-4,14,.,TRBJ1-5,.,TGTGCCAGCAGTTTAAACGCCCCGGGTCAGCCCCAGCATTTT,CASSLNAPGQPQHF
TRBV5-1,14,.,TRBJ2-5,.,TGCGCCAGCAGTCTTCGGCTACGGGGAGAGACCCAGTACTTC,CASSLRLRGETQYF